The clone carrying this T cell receptor beta chain was recorded a few times. Its antigen is not known. Researchers reported sorting CD4+ naive, central memory, regulatory and stem cell-like memory cells via CD45RO/CCR7/CD25/CD127/CD95/CD27. This sample stems from a study of beta chain features in type 1 diabetes. The CDR3 is made up of 16 amino acids. Looked up from germline, CDR1 is LGHNA and CDR2 is YNFKEQ. V lost 0 bases and J lost 5; bases outside the gene matches: 4. Sequencing targeted expressed TCRB transcripts, as all isolated RNA had been reverse transcribed. The method was immunoSEQ multiplex PCR; TCRdb's version includes in-frame clones alone and lacks a portion of them. The top ten hold 1.3% of the sample, which has more than 120,000 clones, more than 9% seen once. Study-wide results and caveats: VDJ junctions from type 1 diabetes patients carried fewer insertions and larger deletions.

This receptor was identified in a man between 18 and 35 years old in good health. Material for sequencing was naive CD4+ T cells from blood. V usage is TRBV4-2 and J usage is TRBJ1-4; the match to TRBD1 covers 9 bases. CDR3 protein: CASSQDPTGGNEKLFF. The CDR3, as DNA: TGTGCCAGCAGCCAAGACCCGACAGGGGGAAATGAAAAACTGTTTTTT.